These 15 T cell receptor beta chains were sequenced from one sample in a study of shared clonotypes between healthy human individuals. The naive CD8 subset, CD45RO-negative cells positively selected for CCR7, excluded terminally differentiated effector memory CD45RA+ cells. Some clones are missing from TCRdb's copy, which holds only in-frame ones; the method was immunoSEQ multiplex PCR. Of 1.5 million to 2.5 million clones listed, about 95% were seen once; the top ten hold 1.2%. The specimen was naive CD8+ T cells sorted from blood. Receptor source: a man aged 18 to 29 in good health.

Details on this clone: This sequence may be a read error, since a much larger clone differs from it by one base. J is TRBJ2-7 and V is TRBV13, with D hard to call. This CDR3 has 11 amino acids. The germline V gene encodes CDR1 PRHDT and CDR2 FYEKMQ (reference sequence). V was pared by 3 bases and J by 5 bases, with 5 bases between. As DNA, the CDR3 is TGTGCCAGCAGCTTGGGGAACGAGCAGTACTTC. This codes for CASSLGNEQYF.

This rearrangement joins TRBV9 to TRBJ1-2; perhaps TRBD1 as D (5 bases). The germline gives CDR1 SGDLS, CDR2 YYNGEE. The CDR3 is made up of 15 amino acids. Between the trimmed V and J ends, which lost 0 bases and 2 bases, there was a span of 11 bases. Written as DNA, the CDR3 is TGTGCCAGCAGCGTAGAGTACAGGACAAACTATGGCTACACCTTC. Encoded protein: CASSVEYRTNYGYTF.

The V call is TRBV7-8, the J call TRBJ1-1; D gene ambiguous. The CDR3 covers 17 residues. The V end was cut by 3 bases, the J end by 2 bases, with 19 bases between. The germline gives CDR1 SGHVS, CDR2 FQNEAQ. CDR3 amino acids: CASSFETVPWGNTEAFF. For the CDR3, the DNA is TGTGCCAGCAGCTTTGAGACGGTCCCTTGGGGAAACACTGAAGCTTTCTTT.

This rearrangement joins TRBV28 to TRBJ1-3; no definite D call. Trimming removed 1 base at V and 0 bases at J, with 10 bases between. Per the germline V gene, CDR1 is MDHEN and CDR2 is SYDVKM. The CDR3 contains 16 residues. The CDR3 nucleotides read TGTGCCAGCAGTTTATTTCCAGTCCCCTCTGGAAACACCATATATTTT. It is translated as CASSLFPVPSGNTIYF. Complete variable domain (other parts from reference TRBV28 and TRBJ1-3): DVKVTQSSRYLVKRTGEKVFLECVQDMDHENMFWYRQDPGLGLRLIYFSYDVKMKEKGDIPEGYSVSREKKERFSLILESASTNQTSMYLCASSLFPVPSGNTIYFGEGSWLTVV.

CDR3 amino acids: CASSLDSRGPIDEQYF. The CDR3 nucleotides are TGTGCCAGCAGCTTAGATTCGCGAGGGCCGATCGACGAGCAGTACTTC. V and J are TRBV7-6 and TRBJ2-7; perhaps TRBD2 as D (5 bases). Per the germline V gene, CDR1 is SGHVS and CDR2 is FNYEAQ. V was clipped by 1 base and J by 5 bases, with 18 bases between them. This CDR3 has 16 amino acids.

V is TRBV5-1 and J is TRBJ1-2, with 8 bases fitting TRBD1. CDR1 and CDR2 (germline): SGHRS, YFSETQ. The CDR3 is 15 amino acids. The J segment lost 4 bases and the V segment lost 4 bases, leaving 9 bases of the junction unmatched. CDR3 coding DNA: TGCGCCAGCAGCCCGGACAGGGACAAACTCTATGGCTACACCTTC. Protein sequence: CASSPDRDKLYGYTF.

The rearrangement uses TRBV7-8 and TRBJ1-4, with D possibly TRBD1 on 6 matching bases. V lost 1 base and J lost 0, with 21 bases in between. This CDR3 is built from 20 residues. Germline V gene lookup returns CDR1 SGHVS and CDR2 FQNEAQ. The CDR3 sequence is CASSLGAMGGFWTTNEKLFF. The CDR3 bases are TGTGCCAGCAGCTTAGGTGCGATGGGGGGCTTTTGGACAACTAATGAAAAACTGTTTTTT.

About this clone: The same CDR3 also results from other DNA sequences found in this sample. The chain uses TRBV2 and TRBJ2-7; tentatively, D is TRBD1 (5 bases). Germline V gives CDR1 SNHLY, CDR2 FYNNEI. This CDR3 is 15 amino acids long. V lost 1 base to trimming and J lost 0 bases, with 10 bases between them. Written as DNA, the CDR3 is TGTGCCAGCAGTGAAGGTAGGGGCTCCTCCTACGAGCAGTACTTC. Translation gives CASSEGRGSSYEQYF.

The chain couples TRBV5-5 to TRBJ2-7; TRBD2 agrees at 7 bases. V lost 5 bases, J lost 0 bases, and 8 bases stayed unmatched. CDR3 size: 15 residues. Germline V gene lookup returns CDR1 SGHKS and CDR2 YYEKEE (reference sequence). CDR3: CASSLSGELSYEQYF. CDR3 in DNA: TGTGCCAGCAGTCTAAGCGGGGAACTCTCCTACGAGCAGTACTTC.

DNA for the CDR3: TGTGCCAGCAGTTTCTCCATAGCGGGGGCTAACACAGATACGCAGTATTTT. It encodes CASSFSIAGANTDTQYF. This chain links TRBV27 with TRBJ2-3, with 9 nucleotides matching TRBD2. CDR1 MNHEY and CDR2 SMNVEV come from the germline V gene (reference sequence). There are 17 residues in the CDR3. The junction had 9 bases not matched to a gene; V was cut back by 3 bases and J by 2 bases.

This chain connects TRBV6-1 to TRBJ2-1; TRBD2 is a possible D gene (6 bases). Trimming shortened V by 6 bases and J by 0 bases, and 12 bases separated the two germline ends. The CDR3 is made up of 15 amino acids. From germline, CDR1 is MNHNS and CDR2 SASEGT. The CDR3: CASRIAAYSYNEQFF. CDR3 nucleotides: TGTGCCAGCAGAATAGCGGCCTACTCCTACAATGAGCAGTTCTTC.

Concerning this clone itself: Other DNA sequences of this sample code for an identical CDR3. The V call is TRBV27, the J call TRBJ2-7; D is possibly TRBD1 (6 bases). CDR1 is MNHEY, CDR2 SMNVEV, per germline (reference sequence). CDR3 size: 12 residues. Trimming removed 6 bases at V and 7 bases at J, with 13 bases between. CDR3 amino acids: CASSLTGSEQYF. The CDR3 coding sequence is TGTGCCAGCAGCCTGACAGGAAGTGAGCAGTACTTC.

V gene TRBV13 combines with J gene TRBJ2-7; D unclear. Between the trimmed V and J ends, which lost 7 bases and 3 bases, there was a span of 16 bases. This CDR3 spans 14 amino acids. Looked up from germline, CDR1 is PRHDT and CDR2 is FYEKMQ (reference sequence). The CDR3 bases are TGTGCCAGCACCCCAACGGGCATCCACTACGAGCAGTACTTC. The encoded protein is CASTPTGIHYEQYF.

A single count supports this clone. The chain carries TRBV10-2 and TRBJ2-7, with D unclear. The CDR3 length is 13 residues. The germline gives CDR1 WSHSY, CDR2 SAAADI. V lost 2 bases, J lost 1 base, and 6 bases lay in between. The CDR3 DNA reads as TGCGCCAGCAGTGAGGTGGGGTCCTACGAGCAGTACTTC. Amino acid sequence: CASSEVGSYEQYF.

The chain recombines TRBV30 with TRBJ1-1; D is perhaps TRBD1 (6 bases). The CDR3 runs to 13 residues. Trimming stripped 5 bases from V and 4 bases from J, with 14 bases between. Germline values: CDR1 GTSNPN, CDR2 SVGIG (reference sequence). CDR3 in amino acids: CAWSRGGPTEAFF. CDR3 DNA sequence: TGTGCCTGGTCGAGAGGGGGGCCCACTGAAGCTTTCTTT.